This T cell receptor (beta chain) emerged from a study of beta chain features in type 1 diabetes. Looking at the study overall: The patient and healthy donor groups were comparable for age, gender and cell yields. Examination spanned about 110 million sorted cells from all samples.

cDNA synthesis used the whole RNA isolate, giving expressed TCRB sequences. TCRdb's copy holds only in-frame clones and misses some; the assay was immunoSEQ multiplex PCR. The sample holds under 150,000 clones, 6% to 7.5% seen once. The CDR3 runs to 15 residues. Trimming removed 3 bases from V and 3 bases from J; junction bases left unmatched: 7. CDR1 and CDR2 from the germline V gene are LNHDA and SQIVND (reference sequence). Sorting with CD45RO/CCR7/CD25/CD127/CD95/CD27 yielded naive, central memory, regulatory and stem-like memory CD4+ cells. Material for sequencing was central memory CD4+ T cells from blood. This rearrangement joins TRBV19 to TRBJ1-1; 7 nucleotides line up with TRBD1. The receptor's source is a woman in her 30s in good health. CDR3 amino acids: CASSMRVRGDTEAFF. CDR3 coding DNA: TGTGCCAGTAGTATGAGGGTCAGGGGGGACACTGAAGCTTTCTTT.